Following are 8 T cell receptor beta chains from one sample sequenced in a study of blood T cell repertoires in COVID-19. This table comes from immunoSEQ multiplex PCR, and its TCRdb copy is limited to in-frame clones, with some not included. The profile covers roughly 100,000 clones, with 80% to 90% appearing a single time and less than 4.5% taken by the ten largest. The sample taken for sequencing was peripheral blood. These receptors originate from a human donor in a cohort sampled during active COVID-19.

In this sample, this clone turned up once. The gene calls are TRBV21-1 and TRBJ1-6. TRBV21-1 constitutes a pseudogene. This CDR3 is built from 13 residues. The CDR3, as DNA: TGTGCCAGCAGCAAACGAGGCAATTCACCCCTCCACTTT. Translating it yields CASSKRGNSPLHF.

The J gene is TRBJ2-1, the V gene TRBV29-1; 7 bases map to TRBD2. Germline V gives CDR1 SQVTM, CDR2 ANQGSEA. CDR3 length equals 11 residues. V was pared by 6 bases and J by 12 bases, with 8 bases of the junction left unmatched. CDR3 in amino acids: CSVPLADAQFF. The CDR3 nucleotides read TGCAGCGTGCCCCTAGCGGATGCGCAGTTCTTC.

The chain carries TRBV18 and TRBJ2-1; D is possibly TRBD2 (5 bases). Per germline, CDR1 KGHSH and CDR2 LQKENI. V was trimmed by 5 bases and J by 7 bases, leaving 15 bases between them. The CDR3 is made up of 14 amino acids. The CDR3 loop is CASSESGPRNEQFF. CDR3 DNA: TGTGCCAGCTCAGAAAGCGGTCCCAGGAATGAGCAGTTCTTC.

The V call is TRBV27, the J call TRBJ1-6; 8 bases match TRBD1. V gave up 6 bases and J gave up 7 bases; unmatched junction bases: 14. The CDR3 consists of 17 residues. Per germline, CDR1 MNHEY and CDR2 SMNVEV (reference sequence). The CDR3 DNA is TGTGCCAGCAGGCGCAGGGGAGGACAGGGACTAAATTCACCCCTCCACTTT. Protein: CASRRRGGQGLNSPLHF.

This clone was counted a few times. The chain joins TRBV28 to TRBJ1-5; 8 bases line up with TRBD1. CDR3 length: 14 residues. With V trimmed by 7 bases and J by 4 bases, 6 bases remained unmatched. Germline values: CDR1 MDHEN, CDR2 SYDVKM. The CDR3 here is CASTRQGRNQPQHF. CDR3 nucleotides: TGTGCCAGCACCAGACAGGGGCGGAATCAGCCCCAGCATTTT.

V and J are TRBV7-8 and TRBJ2-3, with D possibly TRBD2 on 6 matching bases. Trimming took off 5 bases at V and 4 bases at J, with 16 bases between the two ends. Germline CDR1 and CDR2: SGHVS and FQNEAQ. This CDR3 region has 15 residues. CDR3 nucleotide sequence: TGTGCCAGCAGCCCCAATAGCGGCAGGGCAGATACGCAGTATTTT. It specifies CASSPNSGRADTQYF.

The rearrangement links TRBV5-8 to TRBJ1-1; tentative D call: TRBD1 (5 bases). V was trimmed by 0 bases and J by 10 bases, leaving 16 bases between them. From germline, CDR1 is SGHTS and CDR2 YDEGEE. The CDR3 is 14 amino acids. CDR3 coding DNA: TGTGCCAGCAGCTTGGGGCAGGGCGATGTTGCAGCTTTCTTT. Translation: CASSLGQGDVAAFF.

The J gene is TRBJ2-7, the V gene TRBV29-1; tentatively, D is TRBD2 (7 bases). The CDR3 covers 13 residues. Trimming took 1 base from V and 6 from J, leaving 13 bases between them. Germline V CDR1 and CDR2: SQVTM, ANQGSEA. For the CDR3, the DNA is TGCAGCGTTGAAGCGGGGGGCTCGCTCGAGCAGTACTTC. Translating it yields CSVEAGGSLEQYF.